One sample yielded the 8 T cell receptor beta chains listed below, sequenced in a study of OX40 agonist ivuxolimab in advanced cancers. Libraries were prepared by immunoSEQ multiplex PCR; TCRdb keeps only in-frame clonotypes and omits some of them. In the table there are over 150,000 clones, 90% to 95% of which are singletons. Sequencing used CD4+ or CD8+ T cells sorted from blood, obtained in a trial of the OX40 agonist ivuxolimab. The receptors were gathered from an adult with an advanced solid tumor such as melanoma, head and neck, liver or kidney cancer.

The V and J genes are TRBV9 and TRBJ2-5, with 9 bases identical to TRBD2. CDR1 is SGDLS and CDR2 is YYNGEE in the germline V gene. The CDR3 length is 16 residues. Losses at the gene ends were 0 bases for V and 2 bases for J; bases not matched to a gene: 5. This CDR3 is CASSVAGAGGQETQYF. The CDR3 DNA follows: TGTGCCAGCAGCGTAGCTGGTGCGGGGGGGCAAGAGACCCAGTACTTC.

This clone was observed a handful of times. The chain is built from TRBV7-2 and TRBJ1-2, with 7 bases aligning to TRBD1. Germline loops: CDR1 SGHTA, CDR2 FQGNSA. V lost 5 bases to trimming and J lost 5 bases; unmatched junction nucleotides: 11. The CDR3 is made up of 15 amino acids. The CDR3 reads CASSRGRQGSYGYTF. DNA of the CDR3: TGTGCCAGCAGCCGCGGGAGACAGGGTTCGTATGGCTACACCTTC.

This chain uses TRBV18 with TRBJ2-7; D not resolved. V was shortened by 6 bases and J by 0 bases, with 6 bases between the two germline ends. Germline assignment: CDR1 KGHSH and CDR2 LQKENI. The CDR3 length is 12 residues. The CDR3 DNA follows: TGTGCCAGCTCGCGAGACTCCTACGAGCAGTACTTC. Protein product: CASSRDSYEQYF. Together with reference TRBV18 and TRBJ2-7, the CDR3 gives the full variable domain: NAGVMQNPRHLVRRRGQEARLRCSPMKGHSHVYWYRQLPEEGLKFMVYLQKENIIDESGMPKERFSAEFPKEGPSILRIQQVVRGDSAAYFCASSRDSYEQYFGPGTRLTVT.

The CDR3 here is CASSLARDRGLYGYTF. In nucleotides, the CDR3 is TGTGCCAGCAGCTTAGCGCGGGACAGGGGTCTCTATGGCTACACCTTC. This rearrangement joins TRBV7-2 to TRBJ1-2, with 10 bases identical to TRBD1. Germline CDR1 SGHTA, CDR2 FQGNSA. The CDR3 loop spans 16 amino acids. With 0 bases clipped from V and 4 bases from J, the junction kept 5 bases outside the gene matches. Drawing the rest from reference TRBV7-2 and TRBJ1-2, the complete variable domain is GAGVSQSPSNKVTEKGKDVELRCDPISGHTALYWYRQSLGQGLEFLIYFQGNSAPDKSGLPSDRFSAERTGGSVSTLTIQRTQQEDSAVYLCASSLARDRGLYGYTFGSGTRLTVV.

The rearrangement joins TRBV18 to TRBJ1-1, with D maybe TRBD1 (6 bases). CDR3 length equals 15 residues. The V gene's germline CDR1 is KGHSH and CDR2 LQKENI. V lost 6 bases and J lost 0, with 14 bases in between. The CDR3, as DNA: TGTGCCAGCTCGTCCAGGGGATCCATGAACACTGAAGCTTTCTTT. Amino acid sequence: CASSSRGSMNTEAFF. The full variable domain, rest sourced from reference TRBV18 and TRBJ1-1, is NAGVMQNPRHLVRRRGQEARLRCSPMKGHSHVYWYRQLPEEGLKFMVYLQKENIIDESGMPKERFSAEFPKEGPSILRIQQVVRGDSAAYFCASSSRGSMNTEAFFGQGTRLTVV.

V and J are TRBV7-9 and TRBJ1-6; tentatively, D is TRBD1 (5 bases). Germline V lookup: CDR1 SEHNR, CDR2 FQNEAQ (reference sequence). V lost 5 bases and J 8 bases, leaving 19 bases between the germline ends. The CDR3 sequence is 16 residues long. CDR3 in DNA: TGTGCCAGCAGCCCTAGGGGTGTGGACGGATATTCACCCCTCCACTTT. Its protein is CASSPRGVDGYSPLHF. The whole variable domain, filled in from reference TRBV7-9 and TRBJ1-6, reads DTGVSQNPRHKITKRGQNVTFRCDPISEHNRLYWYRQTLGQGPEFLTYFQNEAQLEKSRLLSDRFSAERPKGSFSTLEIQRTEQGDSAMYLCASSPRGVDGYSPLHFGNGTRLTVT.

This clone was counted a single time. The chain couples TRBV7-9 to TRBJ2-2; D possibly corresponds to TRBD1 (6 bases). The CDR3 covers 17 residues. V was clipped by 0 bases and J by 4 bases, with 15 bases between them. Germline CDR1 reads SEHNR; CDR2 reads FQNEAQ (reference sequence). CDR3 nucleotide sequence: TGTGCCAGCAGCTTAGCGAAAGCAGGGGACATCACCGGGGAGCTGTTTTTT. Its translation is CASSLAKAGDITGELFF.

Of note for this clone: Additional DNA sequences in this sample encode the identical CDR3. V usage is TRBV7-2 and J usage is TRBJ1-1; D not certain. V lost 1 base and J lost 0, with 9 bases in between. Germline V gene sequence: CDR1 SGHTA, CDR2 FQGNSA. The CDR3 sequence is 15 residues long. CDR3 in DNA: TGTGCCAGCAGCTTAGGAGGCGGCCTGAACACTGAAGCTTTCTTT. It translates to CASSLGGGLNTEAFF.